The source of this T cell receptor (beta chain) is a study of blood T cell repertoires in COVID-19 (dated by TCRdb to the early 2020s). In terms of the full investigation: Collaborator samples came from the United States, Italy and Spain and covered acute and convalescent phases of COVID-19. HLA class I and class II types, where available, came from metadata supplied by the sample provider rather than from assay-based typing. Subjects who had been exposed to COVID-19, were actively infected with it, or had recovered from it provided the deeply sampled blood TCRbeta repertoires that made up the dataset. Samples were obtained from the ongoing ImmuneRACE study (first 160 participants) and from about 1,300 subjects provided by 6 global collaborators. The repertoires were released in a freely available public database meant as a resource for research on the immune response to SARS-CoV-2. The material from the prospective study consisted of cDNA or gDNA derived from T cells, B-cell-depleted T cells, or PBMCs. Sample metadata almost always included a de-identified subject ID, COVID-19 status, age in years and sex.

The immunoSEQ Assay, a bias-controlled multiplex PCR, was used to amplify TCRbeta CDR3 regions from genomic DNA. In the authors' own workflow: The number of nucleated cells in each sample was estimated from the amplification of reference gene primers within the assay. To quantify the absolute abundance of each unique TCRbeta CDR3 rearrangement, sequence reads were collapsed and filtered. For each sample, productive Simpson clonality was calculated as the square root of Simpson's diversity index over productive rearrangements. This immuneACCESS table, as held by TCRdb, lists in-frame sequences with V and J called but not all clones. Of the missing ones, under half trace to an unresolved V gene in checked studies; the others have no known cause. The D gene and trimming were derived from the DNA, and the V and J assignments and clone size from that table. A total of 150,000 to 200,000 clones appear in this sample, 78% of them only once. The ten largest make up 17% of the sample.

Participants in the prospective study were enrolled through a virtual design, were aged roughly 18 to 90 years, and lived in some 24 United States geographic areas. Cohort assignment in the prospective study relied on participant-reported clinical history from a screening survey and a study questionnaire. ImmuneRACE Cohort 3 recovered participants were defined by two consecutive negative NP/OP PCR tests, healthcare professional clearance, or symptom resolution. In the prospective study, whole blood, serum and a nasopharyngeal or oropharyngeal swab were collected from each participant by mobile phlebotomists. Over an approximately two-month period, participants in the prospective study had the option of providing additional blood draws and questionnaires. Blood samples from the prospective study were shipped frozen or at room temperature prior to DNA extraction. The CDR3 runs 13 amino acids, cysteine and phenylalanine included. The sequence is cut down to CDR3 DNA, 39 bases in frame from base 1. The germline V gene encodes CDR1 LGHDT and CDR2 YNNKEL (reference sequence). Relative to germline, V is 5 bases shorter and J is 6 bases shorter, with 12 bases between their ends.

Concerning this clone: Its antigen has not been determined. No much larger clonotype is one base removed from it; base qualities were not supplied.

Study-level results and caveats: Clinical and demographic metadata were provided uncurated, with the amount varying by source and participant.

The clonotype was recovered from a woman in her forties or fifties who had recovered from COVID-19. The V and J genes are TRBV3-1 (or the pseudogene TRBV3-2) and TRBJ2-3; TRBD2 is a weak D gene call, 6 bases matching. Sequenced: PBMCs or T cells enriched from blood (not recorded which). The base sequence is TGTGCCAGCAGCTTTCTTGGGGGGGATACGCAGTATTTT. This yields the protein CASSFLGGDTQYF.